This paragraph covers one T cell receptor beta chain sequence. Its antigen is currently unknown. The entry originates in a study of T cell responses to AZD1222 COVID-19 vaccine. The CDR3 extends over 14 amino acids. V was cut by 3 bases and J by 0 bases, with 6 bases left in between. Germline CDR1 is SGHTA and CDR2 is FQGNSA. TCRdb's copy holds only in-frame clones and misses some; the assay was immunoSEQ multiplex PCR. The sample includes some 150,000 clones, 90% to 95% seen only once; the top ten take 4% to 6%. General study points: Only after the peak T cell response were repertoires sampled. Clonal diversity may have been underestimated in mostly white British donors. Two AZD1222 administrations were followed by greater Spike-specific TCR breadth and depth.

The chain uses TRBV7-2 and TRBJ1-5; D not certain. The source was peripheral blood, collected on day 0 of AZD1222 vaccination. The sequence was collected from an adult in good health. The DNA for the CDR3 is TGTGCCAGCAGCTTTTATGATAGCAATCAGCCCCAGCATTTT. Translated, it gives CASSFYDSNQPQHF.